These T cell receptor beta chains were read from a single sample in a study of T cell responses to AZD1222 COVID-19 vaccine. The method was immunoSEQ multiplex PCR; TCRdb's version includes in-frame clones alone and lacks a portion of them. The repertoire has 90,000 to 150,000 clones, 92% of them found once; the top ten carry approximately 8%. Source: peripheral blood, taken 28 days after the second AZD1222 dose. These receptors were collected from an adult who received the AZD1222 COVID-19 vaccine. The CDR3 runs from the conserved cysteine through the conserved F or W. D genes are given only for firm matches. Part of the rows lack a size; the others show once, few, many or a class for expanded clones.

clone_size	v_call	j_call	d_call	cdr3_aa	cdr3_nt
-	TRBV7-2	TRBJ2-1	-	CASSLGQSHNEQFF	TGTGCCAGCAGCTTAGGTCAATCCCACAATGAGCAGTTCTTC
once	TRBV6-2/TRBV6-3	TRBJ1-1	-	CASSTLDGMNTEAFF	TGTGCCAGCAGCACCTTGGACGGGATGAACACTGAAGCTTTCTTT
-	TRBV12-3/TRBV12-4	TRBJ2-7	-	CASSKDTYEQYF	TGTGCCAGCAGTAAAGATACCTACGAGCAGTACTTC
-	TRBV19	TRBJ2-4	TRBD1	CASRETGLAKNIQYF	TGTGCCAGTAGAGAGACAGGGTTGGCCAAAAACATTCAGTACTTC
-	TRBV19	TRBJ1-2	-	CASSTSRDIYGYTF	TGTGCCAGTAGTACCTCAAGGGACATCTATGGCTACACCTTC
-	TRBV19	TRBJ1-1	-	CASSIAQSNTEAFF	TGTGCCAGTAGTATCGCCCAGTCGAACACTGAAGCTTTCTTT
-	TRBV5-1	TRBJ2-2	TRBD2	CASSLRTSANTGELFF	TGCGCCAGCAGCTTAAGGACTAGCGCGAACACCGGGGAGCTGTTTTTT
-	TRBV5-5	TRBJ1-2	-	CASSLQGEGYYGYTF	TGTGCCAGCAGCTTACAGGGCGAGGGGTACTATGGCTACACCTTC
-	TRBV29-1	TRBJ1-1	TRBD1	CSVVSGGNEAFF	TGCAGCGTTGTATCAGGGGGCAATGAAGCTTTCTTT
-	TRBV5-6	TRBJ2-1	-	CASSLEWVTLHNEQFF	TGTGCCAGCAGCTTGGAATGGGTTACGTTACACAATGAGCAGTTCTTC
-	TRBV7-2	TRBJ1-4	-	CASTLSGSNEKLFF	TGTGCCAGCACCTTATCAGGGTCTAATGAAAAACTGTTTTTT
-	TRBV3-1/TRBV3-2	TRBJ2-5	-	CASSQDPPGSLQETQYF	TGTGCCAGCAGCCAAGATCCCCCGGGGAGCCTCCAAGAGACCCAGTACTTC
-	TRBV28	TRBJ1-4	-	CASSLSGYSAKLFF	TGTGCCAGCAGCCTTTCAGGATATAGCGCAAAACTGTTTTTT
-	TRBV5-4	TRBJ1-2	TRBD1	CASSLDRGSYGYTF	TGTGCCAGCAGCCTAGACAGGGGCTCCTATGGCTACACCTTC
-	TRBV6-5	TRBJ2-7	-	CASLGAYEQYF	TGTGCCAGCTTAGGGGCGTACGAGCAGTACTTC
-	TRBV6-2/TRBV6-3	TRBJ1-5	-	CASSPRDGNNQPQHF	TGTGCCAGCAGCCCAAGGGACGGAAACAATCAGCCCCAGCATTTT
-	TRBV3-1/TRBV3-2	TRBJ2-7	TRBD2	CASSERGVDYEQYF	TGTGCCAGCAGCGAGCGGGGAGTGGACTACGAGCAGTACTTC
-	TRBV28	TRBJ2-7	TRBD2	CASSLQLAGGSGEQYF	TGTGCCAGCAGTTTGCAGCTAGCGGGGGGGTCGGGCGAGCAGTACTTC
few	TRBV28	TRBJ1-5	-	CASSLMEGNQPQHF	TGTGCCAGCTCTTTGATGGAGGGTAATCAGCCCCAGCATTTT
-	TRBV11-2	TRBJ1-3	-	CASSLDPGPGSGNTIYF	TGTGCCAGCAGCTTAGATCCAGGGCCCGGCTCTGGAAACACCATATATTTT
-	TRBV7-2	TRBJ2-1	-	CASSLLVEYNEQFF	TGTGCCAGCAGCTTATTGGTCGAGTACAATGAGCAGTTCTTC
-	TRBV19	TRBJ2-1	TRBD2	CASSGRLAGVYNEQFF	TGTGCCAGTAGTGGGAGACTAGCGGGAGTATACAATGAGCAGTTCTTC